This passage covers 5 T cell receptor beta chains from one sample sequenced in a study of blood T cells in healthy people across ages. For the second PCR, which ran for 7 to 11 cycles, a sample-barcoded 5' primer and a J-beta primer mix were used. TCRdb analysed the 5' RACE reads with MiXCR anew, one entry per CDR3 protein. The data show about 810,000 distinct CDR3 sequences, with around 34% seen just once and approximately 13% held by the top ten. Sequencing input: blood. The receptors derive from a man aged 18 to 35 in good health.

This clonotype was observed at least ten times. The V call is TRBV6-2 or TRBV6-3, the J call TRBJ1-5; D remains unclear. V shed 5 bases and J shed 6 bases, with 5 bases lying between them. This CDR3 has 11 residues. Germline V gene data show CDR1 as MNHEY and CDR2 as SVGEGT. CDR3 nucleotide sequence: TGTGCCAGCAGTACGGGTCAGCCCCAGCATTTT. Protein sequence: CASSTGQPQHF.

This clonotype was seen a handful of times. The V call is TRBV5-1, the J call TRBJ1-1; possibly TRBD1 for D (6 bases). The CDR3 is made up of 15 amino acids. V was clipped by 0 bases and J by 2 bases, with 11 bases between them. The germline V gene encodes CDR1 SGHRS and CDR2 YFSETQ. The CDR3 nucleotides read TGCGCCAGCAGCTTGGGACAGGCCTCAAACACTGAAGCTTTCTTT. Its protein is CASSLGQASNTEAFF. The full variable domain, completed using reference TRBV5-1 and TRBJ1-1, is KAGVTQTPRYLIKTRGQQVTLSCSPISGHRSVSWYQQTPGQGLQFLFEYFSETQRNKGNFPGRFSGRQFSNSRSEMNVSTLELGDSALYLCASSLGQASNTEAFFGQGTRLTVV.

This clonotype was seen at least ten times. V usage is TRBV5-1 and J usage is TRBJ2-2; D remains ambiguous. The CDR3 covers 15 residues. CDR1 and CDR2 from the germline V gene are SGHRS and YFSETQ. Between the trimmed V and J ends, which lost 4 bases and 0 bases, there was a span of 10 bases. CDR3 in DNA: TGCGCCAGCAGCCCAGACCGGGCGAACACCGGGGAGCTGTTTTTT. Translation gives CASSPDRANTGELFF.

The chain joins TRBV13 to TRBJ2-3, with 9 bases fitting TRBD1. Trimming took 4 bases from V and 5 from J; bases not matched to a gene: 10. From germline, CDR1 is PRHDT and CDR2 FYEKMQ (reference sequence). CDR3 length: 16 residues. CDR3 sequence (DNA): TGTGCCAGCAGCTCCCGGGACAGGGCGTTAGGAGATACGCAGTATTTT. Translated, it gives CASSSRDRALGDTQYF.

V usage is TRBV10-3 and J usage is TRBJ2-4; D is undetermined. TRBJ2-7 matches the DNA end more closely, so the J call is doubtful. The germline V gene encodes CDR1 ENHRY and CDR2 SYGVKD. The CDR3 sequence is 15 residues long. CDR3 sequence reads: CAISDMSGLSYEQYF. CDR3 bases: TGTGCCATCAGTGACATGTCGGGCCTTTCCTACGAGCAGTACTTC.